The present TCR beta chain was sequenced within a study of T cell responses to AZD1222 COVID-19 vaccine. Study observations and caveats: Unmutated variant regions are reportedly the target of nearly half of TCRs that are spike-specific.

Germline CDR1 MNHEY, CDR2 SVGEGT. CDR3 size: 14 residues. Trimming at V came to 5 bases and at J to 0 bases, leaving 1 base not matched to a gene. In this sample, this clone turned up once. Its antigen is undetermined. Profiled with immunoSEQ multiplex PCR; TCRdb holds only in-frame clones, not every one. This table holds about 200,000 clones, just over 90% found once. This clonotype originated in an adult who received the MenACWY meningococcal vaccine as a control. The starting material was peripheral blood, obtained 28 days after the second dose of the MenACWY control vaccine. V usage is TRBV6-2 or TRBV6-3 and J usage is TRBJ2-1, with TRBD2 matching over 7 bases. CDR3 nucleotides: TGTGCCAGCAGTCGCGGGAGCTCCTACAATGAGCAGTTCTTC. Translating it yields CASSRGSSYNEQFF.